The rows below give T cell receptor beta chains drawn from one sample of a study of Ad26.COV2.S vaccination and SARS-CoV-2 variants. Using immunoSEQ multiplex PCR, the repertoire was profiled, and TCRdb retains in-frame clones only, with some absent. The sample includes approximately 410,000 clones, roughly 90% of them seen just once. The sequencing here drew on peripheral blood, taken in a trial of Ad26.COV2.S vaccine versus placebo. These TCRs come from a person aged 18-60 years who received the Ad26.COV2.S COVID-19 vaccine or a placebo. Both conserved end residues are part of each CDR3. A D gene is named only where the DNA matches it firmly. Clone size is given for some rows only: seen once, a few or many times, or a class if the clone is expanded.

V gene: TRBV19
J gene: TRBJ2-5
D gene: -
clone size: -
CDR3 length: 14
CDR3 DNA: TGTGCCAGTAGTATTTTTTGGGAACAAGAGACCCAGTACTTC
CDR3 protein: CASSIFWEQETQYF

V gene: TRBV6-5
J gene: TRBJ1-6
D gene: -
clone size: -
CDR3 length: 16
CDR3 DNA: TGTGCCAGCAGTTATCAGGGCCCACGCAATAATTCACCCCTCCACTTT
CDR3 protein: CASSYQGPRNNSPLHF

V gene: TRBV30
J gene: TRBJ2-2
D gene: -
clone size: -
CDR3 length: 14
CDR3 DNA: TGTGCCTGGAGTGTACGAGGTTTCTCCGGGGAGCTGTTTTTT
CDR3 protein: CAWSVRGFSGELFF

V gene: TRBV7-2
J gene: TRBJ2-3
D gene: -
clone size: -
CDR3 length: 14
CDR3 DNA: TGTGCCAGCAGCTTAGTGACTGGCACAGATACGCAGTATTTT
CDR3 protein: CASSLVTGTDTQYF

V gene: TRBV19
J gene: TRBJ1-5
D gene: TRBD1
clone size: -
CDR3 length: 14
CDR3 DNA: TGTGCCAGTAGTTTACAGGGGTGGAATCAGCCCCAGCATTTT
CDR3 protein: CASSLQGWNQPQHF

V gene: TRBV7-2
J gene: TRBJ2-7
D gene: -
clone size: -
CDR3 length: 16
CDR3 DNA: TGTGCCAGCAGCTCCCCTCTTGACAGGCACTCCTACGAGCAGTACTTC
CDR3 protein: CASSSPLDRHSYEQYF

V gene: TRBV28
J gene: TRBJ1-2
D gene: -
clone size: -
CDR3 length: 13
CDR3 DNA: TGTGCCAGCAGTTTCGCAGGGAACTATGGCTACACCTTC
CDR3 protein: CASSFAGNYGYTF

V gene: TRBV6-5
J gene: TRBJ1-6
D gene: -
clone size: few
CDR3 length: 12
CDR3 DNA: TGTGCCAGCAGAAACCTGGGGGGACCCCTCCACTTT
CDR3 protein: CASRNLGGPLHF

V gene: TRBV29-1
J gene: TRBJ2-5
D gene: -
clone size: -
CDR3 length: 12
CDR3 DNA: TGCAGCACCCGGACCCTTCGAGAGACCCAGTACTTC
CDR3 protein: CSTRTLRETQYF

V gene: TRBV14
J gene: TRBJ1-4
D gene: TRBD1
clone size: -
CDR3 length: 12
CDR3 DNA: TGTGCCAGCAGCCCTGACAGGGGAAAACTGTTTTTT
CDR3 protein: CASSPDRGKLFF

V gene: TRBV2
J gene: TRBJ2-5
D gene: TRBD1
clone size: -
CDR3 length: 13
CDR3 DNA: TGTGCCAGCAGCCAGGGGGTCCAAGAGACCCAGTACTTC
CDR3 protein: CASSQGVQETQYF

V gene: TRBV19
J gene: TRBJ1-2
D gene: -
clone size: -
CDR3 length: 15
CDR3 DNA: TGTGCCAGTAGTATCGGAGGGACACCGGTCTATGGCTACACCTTC
CDR3 protein: CASSIGGTPVYGYTF

V gene: TRBV19
J gene: TRBJ1-6
D gene: -
clone size: -
CDR3 length: 13
CDR3 DNA: TGTGCCAGTAGTATCAGGGTTCAGGCATCCCTCCACTTT
CDR3 protein: CASSIRVQASLHF

V gene: TRBV14
J gene: TRBJ1-2
D gene: -
clone size: -
CDR3 length: 16
CDR3 DNA: TGTGCCAGCAGCCAAGATGGCGGGGGACGCCTCGATGGCTACACCTTC
CDR3 protein: CASSQDGGGRLDGYTF

V gene: TRBV30
J gene: TRBJ1-1
D gene: -
clone size: -
CDR3 length: 13
CDR3 DNA: TGTGCCTGGAGTGTCCGGGTGTCCACTGAAGCTTTCTTT
CDR3 protein: CAWSVRVSTEAFF

V gene: TRBV24-1
J gene: TRBJ2-5
D gene: -
clone size: -
CDR3 length: 17
CDR3 DNA: TGTGCCACCAGTGATCCGCGTAGGGGGGCCTTCCAAGAGACCCAGTACTTC
CDR3 protein: CATSDPRRGAFQETQYF

V gene: TRBV11-2
J gene: TRBJ2-3
D gene: -
clone size: -
CDR3 length: 16
CDR3 DNA: TGTGCCAGCAGCTTAGAACAGAAGAGGGCCACAGATACGCAGTATTTT
CDR3 protein: CASSLEQKRATDTQYF

V gene: TRBV12-3/TRBV12-4
J gene: TRBJ1-5
D gene: -
clone size: -
CDR3 length: 13
CDR3 DNA: TGTGCCAGCAGTTTAATGAGCAGTCAGCCCCAGCATTTT
CDR3 protein: CASSLMSSQPQHF

V gene: TRBV5-1
J gene: TRBJ2-2
D gene: -
clone size: -
CDR3 length: 15
CDR3 DNA: TGCGCCAGCAGTTTGGGGCAGACGAACACCGGGGAGCTGTTTTTT
CDR3 protein: CASSLGQTNTGELFF

V gene: TRBV10-1
J gene: TRBJ2-6
D gene: TRBD1
clone size: -
CDR3 length: 16
CDR3 DNA: TGCGCCGGACGGACAGGGGTCATCCCTGGGGCCAACGTCCTGACTTTC
CDR3 protein: CAGRTGVIPGANVLTF

V gene: TRBV4-3
J gene: TRBJ1-3
D gene: -
clone size: -
CDR3 length: 16
CDR3 DNA: TGCGCCAGCAGCGCCGGCCCGACAGACGATGGAAACACCATATATTTT
CDR3 protein: CASSAGPTDDGNTIYF

V gene: TRBV5-6
J gene: TRBJ2-1
D gene: -
clone size: -
CDR3 length: 12
CDR3 DNA: TGTGCCAGCAGCTTCGACGGGCATGAGCAGTTCTTC
CDR3 protein: CASSFDGHEQFF

V gene: TRBV5-1
J gene: TRBJ2-2
D gene: TRBD2
clone size: -
CDR3 length: 17
CDR3 DNA: TGCGCCAGCAGCTCCGTTAGCGGGGGGAGAGGAACCGGGGAGCTGTTTTTT
CDR3 protein: CASSSVSGGRGTGELFF

V gene: TRBV12-5
J gene: TRBJ2-7
D gene: -
clone size: -
CDR3 length: 16
CDR3 DNA: TGTGCTAGTGGTTTGGTCGTCAGGGGGGTTCTCTACGAGCAGTACTTC
CDR3 protein: CASGLVVRGVLYEQYF

V gene: TRBV11-2
J gene: TRBJ2-2
D gene: -
clone size: -
CDR3 length: 14
CDR3 DNA: TGTGCCAGCAGCCTAACAACAGCGGTCGGGGAGCTGTTTTTT
CDR3 protein: CASSLTTAVGELFF

V gene: TRBV2
J gene: TRBJ2-1
D gene: -
clone size: -
CDR3 length: 17
CDR3 DNA: TGTGCCAGCGGCAACCTCTGGGGCGGCGTCTCCTACAATGAGCAGTTCTTC
CDR3 protein: CASGNLWGGVSYNEQFF

V gene: TRBV15
J gene: TRBJ1-5
D gene: -
clone size: -
CDR3 length: 13
CDR3 DNA: TGTGCCACCAGCAGCTCTCTTGGTCAGCCCCAGCATTTT
CDR3 protein: CATSSSLGQPQHF

V gene: TRBV12-3/TRBV12-4
J gene: TRBJ1-1
D gene: -
clone size: -
CDR3 length: 13
CDR3 DNA: TGTGCCAGCAGTTTAAGGGGGGGGAGTGAAGCTTTCTTT
CDR3 protein: CASSLRGGSEAFF